This T cell receptor (beta chain) was sequenced in a study of response to subunit inactivated influenza vaccine. This clonotype was detected only a few times. Its cognate antigen is unknown. MiXCR, applied by TCRdb to the RT-PCR reads, yields one record per CDR3 protein. The sample holds hundreds of thousands of distinct CDR3 sequences, about 7.6% seen once. V was pared by 1 base and J by 8 bases, with 11 bases between. The CDR3 is made up of 14 amino acids. Germline V CDR1 and CDR2: SGHTA, FQGNSA. Study-wide findings and caveats: A suggestion made by the authors is that each seasonal influenza vaccination recruits few new T cells.

Sequences were derived from PBMCs from blood, sampled about 24 months after vaccination. The source of this sequence is a man aged 45 to 75 who received an inactivated influenza vaccine. The chain combines TRBV7-2 with TRBJ1-4; no clear D. CDR3 sequence reads: CASSLGLGGEKLFF. For the CDR3, the DNA is TGTGCCAGCAGCTTAGGACTGGGTGGGGAAAAACTGTTTTTT.